This entry features one T cell receptor beta chain sequence. The antigen remains undetermined. Germline loops: CDR1 MNHEY, CDR2 SMNVEV (reference sequence). The ends were cut back, 9 bases at V and 0 bases at J, with 15 bases in the middle. The CDR3 runs 14 residues. Here immunoSEQ multiplex PCR was the method, and the copy in TCRdb shows in-frame clones only, minus some. Found here are some 14,000 clones, about nine tenths of them singletons; the top ten hold less than 20%. Time point given: cycle 4 day 1 (C4D1), after more than five weeks of nivolumab. All patients experienced relapse after autologous stem cell transplantation, and brentuximab vedotin exposure was variable. Magnetic negative selection isolated CD8+ T cells from thawed PBMCs. This entry comes from a study of PD-1 blockade in classical Hodgkin lymphoma. Study-level points and caveats: Reported findings placed baseline TCR diversity lower in newly diagnosed patients (compared with healthy donors). Similar baseline diversity was found in complete responders and newly diagnosed patients. Nivolumab initiated under 1 year post-ASCT led to patient exclusion.

The starting material was CD8+ T cells from blood, obtained before the fourth cycle of nivolumab. This sequence originates from a human donor with classical Hodgkin lymphoma. The chain is built from TRBV27 and TRBJ2-7; D may be TRBD1 or TRBD2 (5 bases each). This CDR3 reads CASLPAGGSYEQYF. The CDR3 DNA sequence: TGTGCCAGTCTCCCGGCTGGGGGCTCCTACGAGCAGTACTTC.